This T cell receptor beta chain is from a study of blood T cell repertoires in COVID-19. At the level of the study: Samples came from the United States, Italy and Spain, spanning acute and convalescent COVID-19. PBMCs, B-cell-depleted T cells, or T cells provided the cDNA or gDNA that made up the material.

Profiling relied on immunoSEQ multiplex PCR, and the TCRdb table lists in-frame clones only, not all of them. The sample has 150,000 to 200,000 clones; more than 75% are singletons. What was sequenced was peripheral blood. This clonotype originated in a woman aged 18-29 years who had recovered from COVID-19.

The CDR3 DNA reads TGTGCCAGCAGCCCGACAAGCGAAGCTTTCTTT. Its protein is CASSPTSEAFF. V is TRBV7-2 and J is TRBJ1-1; no clear D. Germline V gene sequence: CDR1 SGHTA, CDR2 FQGNSA. The CDR3 totals 11 residues. V lost 5 bases and J 8 bases, leaving 9 bases between the germline ends. The whole variable domain, remainder taken from reference TRBV7-2 and TRBJ1-1, is GAGVSQSPSNKVTEKGKDVELRCDPISGHTALYWYRQSLGQGLEFLIYFQGNSAPDKSGLPSDRFSAERTGGSVSTLTIQRTQQEDSAVYLCASSPTSEAFFGQGTRLTVV.